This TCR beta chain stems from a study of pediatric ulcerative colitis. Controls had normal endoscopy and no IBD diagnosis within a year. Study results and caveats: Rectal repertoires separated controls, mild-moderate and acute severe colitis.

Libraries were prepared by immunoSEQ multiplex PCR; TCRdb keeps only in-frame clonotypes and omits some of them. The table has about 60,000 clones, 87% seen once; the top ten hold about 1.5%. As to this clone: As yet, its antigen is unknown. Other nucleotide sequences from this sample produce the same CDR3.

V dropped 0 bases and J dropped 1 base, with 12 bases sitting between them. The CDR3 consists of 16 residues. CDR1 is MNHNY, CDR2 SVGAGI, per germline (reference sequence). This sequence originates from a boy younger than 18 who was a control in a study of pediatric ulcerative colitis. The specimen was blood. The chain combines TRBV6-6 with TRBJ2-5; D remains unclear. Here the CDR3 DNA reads TGTGCCAGCAGTTACTCATCTTTGTCGGGCCAAGAGACCCAGTACTTC. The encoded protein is CASSYSSLSGQETQYF.